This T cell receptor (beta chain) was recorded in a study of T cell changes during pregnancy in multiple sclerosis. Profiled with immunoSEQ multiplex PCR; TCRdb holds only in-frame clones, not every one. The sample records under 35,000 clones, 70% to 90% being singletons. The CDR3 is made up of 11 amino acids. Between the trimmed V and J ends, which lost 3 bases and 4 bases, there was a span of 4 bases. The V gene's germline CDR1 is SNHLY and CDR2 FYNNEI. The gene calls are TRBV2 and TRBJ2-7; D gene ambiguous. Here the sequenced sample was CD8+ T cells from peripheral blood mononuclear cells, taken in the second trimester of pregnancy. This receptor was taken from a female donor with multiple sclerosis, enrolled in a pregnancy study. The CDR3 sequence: CASSDRYEQYF. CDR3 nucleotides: TGTGCCAGCAGTGACCGGTACGAGCAGTACTTC. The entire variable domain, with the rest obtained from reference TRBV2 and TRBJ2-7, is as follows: EPEVTQTPSHQVTQMGQEVILRCVPISNHLYFYWYRQILGQKVEFLVSFYNNEISEKSEIFDDQFSVERPDGSNFTLKIRSTKLEDSAMYFCASSDRYEQYFGPGTRLTVT.